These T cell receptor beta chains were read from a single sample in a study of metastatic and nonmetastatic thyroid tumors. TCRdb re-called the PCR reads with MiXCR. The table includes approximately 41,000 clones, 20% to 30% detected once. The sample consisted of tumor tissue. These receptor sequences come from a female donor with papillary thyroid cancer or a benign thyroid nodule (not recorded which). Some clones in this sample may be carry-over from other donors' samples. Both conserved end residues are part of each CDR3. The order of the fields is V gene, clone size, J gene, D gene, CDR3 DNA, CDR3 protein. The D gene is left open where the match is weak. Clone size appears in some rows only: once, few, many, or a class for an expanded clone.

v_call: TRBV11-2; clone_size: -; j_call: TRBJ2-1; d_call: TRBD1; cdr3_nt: TGTGCCAGCAGCTCCGGACAGGGTTACTACAATGAGCAGTTCTTC; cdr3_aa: CASSSGQGYYNEQFF
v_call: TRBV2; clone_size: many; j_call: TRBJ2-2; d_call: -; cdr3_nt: TGTGCCAGCAGTGATAAGGGGGAGCTGTTTTTT; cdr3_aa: CASSDKGELFF
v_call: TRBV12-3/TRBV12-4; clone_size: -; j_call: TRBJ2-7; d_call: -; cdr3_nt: TGTGCCAGCAGTTTTTGGCTCCACGAGCAGTACTTC; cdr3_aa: CASSFWLHEQYF
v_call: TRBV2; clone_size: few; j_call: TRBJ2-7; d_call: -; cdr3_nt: TGTGCCAGCAGTGATCCGAGGAGCCCCTCCTACGAGCAGTACTTC; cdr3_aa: CASSDPRSPSYEQYF
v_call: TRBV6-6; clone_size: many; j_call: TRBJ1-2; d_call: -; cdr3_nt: TGTGCCAGCAGTTACCGACCAGACAGGAACTATGGCTACACCTTC; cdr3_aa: CASSYRPDRNYGYTF
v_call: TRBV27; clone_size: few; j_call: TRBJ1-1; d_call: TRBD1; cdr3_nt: TGTGCCAGCAGTTGGGACAGGGGAACAAGGGCTGAAGCTTTCTTT; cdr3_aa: CASSWDRGTRAEAFF
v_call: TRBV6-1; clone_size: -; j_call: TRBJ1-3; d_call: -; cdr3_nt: TGTGCCTCCCTAATGGGAGACACCATATATTTT; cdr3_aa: CASLMGDTIYF
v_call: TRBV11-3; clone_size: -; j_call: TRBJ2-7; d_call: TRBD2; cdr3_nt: TGTGCCAGCAGCTTCGGGAGGGCCTTTTACGAGCAGTACTTC; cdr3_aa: CASSFGRAFYEQYF
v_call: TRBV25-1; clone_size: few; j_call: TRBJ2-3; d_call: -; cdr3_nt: TGTGCCTCCCGGGACCCGACCGCAGATACGCAGTATTTT; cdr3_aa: CASRDPTADTQYF
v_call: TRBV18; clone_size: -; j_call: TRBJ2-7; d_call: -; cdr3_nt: TGTGCCAGCTCACCAAGTAGATCGGGTGCCCACGAGCAGTACTTC; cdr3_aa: CASSPSRSGAHEQYF
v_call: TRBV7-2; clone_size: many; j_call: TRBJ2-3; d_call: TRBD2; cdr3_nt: TGTGCCAGCAGCTCCCTTGGACTAGACTCAGATACGCAGTATTTT; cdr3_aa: CASSSLGLDSDTQYF
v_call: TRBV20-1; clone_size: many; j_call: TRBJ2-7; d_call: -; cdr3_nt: TGCAGTGCTAGCGGCAGGGGGGACTACGAGCAGTACTTC; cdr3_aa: CSASGRGDYEQYF
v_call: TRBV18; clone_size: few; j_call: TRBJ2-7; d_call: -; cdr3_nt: TGTGCCAGCTCATCCGACTACGAGCAGTACTTC; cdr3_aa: CASSSDYEQYF
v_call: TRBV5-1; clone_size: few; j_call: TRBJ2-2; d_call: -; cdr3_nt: TGCGCCAGCAGCTTGGATGGGGCACTTACCGGGGAGCTGTTTTTT; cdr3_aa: CASSLDGALTGELFF
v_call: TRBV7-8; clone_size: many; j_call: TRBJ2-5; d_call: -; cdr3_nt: TGTGCCAGCAGTTCAGGGCTGGGGGCCAAAGAGACCCAGTACTTC; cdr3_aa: CASSSGLGAKETQYF
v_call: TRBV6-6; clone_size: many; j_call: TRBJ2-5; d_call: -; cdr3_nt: TGTGCCAGCAGTTACGACCTACGTTGGGAGACCCAGTACTTC; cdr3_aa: CASSYDLRWETQYF
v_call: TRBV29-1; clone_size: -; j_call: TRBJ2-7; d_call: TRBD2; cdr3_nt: TGCAGCGTCTCCCCGAACCTAGCGGGCACCTACGAGCAGTACTTC; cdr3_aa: CSVSPNLAGTYEQYF
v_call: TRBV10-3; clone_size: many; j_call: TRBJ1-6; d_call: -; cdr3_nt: TGTGCCATCAGTGAGTCACAGGGAAACTCACCCCTCCACTTT; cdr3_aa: CAISESQGNSPLHF
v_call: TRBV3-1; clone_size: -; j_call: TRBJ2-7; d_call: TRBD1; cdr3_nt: TGTGCCAGCAGCCCGGGACAGGACTACGAGCAGTACTTC; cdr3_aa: CASSPGQDYEQYF
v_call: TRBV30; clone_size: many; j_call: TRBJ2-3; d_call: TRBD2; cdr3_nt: TGTGCCTGGACCCTGACTAGCAGGCGGGCAGATACGCAGTATTTT; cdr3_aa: CAWTLTSRRADTQYF
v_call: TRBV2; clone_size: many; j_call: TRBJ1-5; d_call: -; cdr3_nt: TGTGCCAGCAGTTATCCAGGTAGCAATCAGCCCCAGCATTTT; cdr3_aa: CASSYPGSNQPQHF
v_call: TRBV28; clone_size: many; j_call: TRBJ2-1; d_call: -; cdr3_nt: TGTGCCAGCAGTTTAGGGGAGGTGGGGGGTTACAATGAGCAGTTCTTC; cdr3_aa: CASSLGEVGGYNEQFF
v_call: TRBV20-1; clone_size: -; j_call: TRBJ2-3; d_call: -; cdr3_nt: TGCAGTGCTAGAGATGTATTCGGCGGGGAGAGCACAGATACGCAGTATTTT; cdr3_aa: CSARDVFGGESTDTQYF
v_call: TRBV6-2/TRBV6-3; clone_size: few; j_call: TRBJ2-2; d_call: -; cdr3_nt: TGTGCCAACAGTTACTCAGGGGTGCATGGTACCGGGGAGCTGTTTTTT; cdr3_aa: CANSYSGVHGTGELFF
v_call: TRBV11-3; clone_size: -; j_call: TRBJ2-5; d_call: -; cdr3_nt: TGTGCCAGCAGCTCCGTGACCCAGTACTTC; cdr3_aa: CASSSVTQYF
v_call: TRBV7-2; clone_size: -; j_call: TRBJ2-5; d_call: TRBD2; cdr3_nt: TGTGCCAGCAGCAATAGCGGGGGAGAGACCCAGTACTTC; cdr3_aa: CASSNSGGETQYF
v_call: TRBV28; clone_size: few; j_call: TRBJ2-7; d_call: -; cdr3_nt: TGTGCCAGCAGTTTGCGGGATGGCGAGCAGTACTTC; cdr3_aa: CASSLRDGEQYF
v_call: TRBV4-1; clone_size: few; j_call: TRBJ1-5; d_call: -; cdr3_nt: TGCGCCAGCAGCCAAGTCGGTGGCCCCAAGTGGTCACAGCCCCAGCATTTT; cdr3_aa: CASSQVGGPKWSQPQHF
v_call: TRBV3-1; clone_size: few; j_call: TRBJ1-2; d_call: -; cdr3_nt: TGTGCCAGCAGCCAAGGACCACAGAGAAAATATGGCTACACCTTC; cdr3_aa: CASSQGPQRKYGYTF
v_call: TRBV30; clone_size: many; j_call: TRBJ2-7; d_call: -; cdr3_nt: TGTGCCTGGAGTGTTGAACGGACCCCGTACTTC; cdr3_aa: CAWSVERTPYF
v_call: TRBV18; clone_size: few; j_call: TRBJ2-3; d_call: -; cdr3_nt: TGTGCCAGCTCACCCCCAGGGGGGGAGGTTACGCAGTATTTT; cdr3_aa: CASSPPGGEVTQYF
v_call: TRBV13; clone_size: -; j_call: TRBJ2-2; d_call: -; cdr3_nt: TGTGCCAGCAGCCTCGGGACTGTTTACACCGGGGAGCTGTTTTTT; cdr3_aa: CASSLGTVYTGELFF
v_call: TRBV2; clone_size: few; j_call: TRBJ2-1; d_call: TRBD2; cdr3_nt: TGTGCCAGCAGTGGGGGACTACCTAACAATGAGCAGTTCTTC; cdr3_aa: CASSGGLPNNEQFF
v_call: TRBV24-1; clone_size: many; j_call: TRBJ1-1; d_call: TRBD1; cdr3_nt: TGTGCCACCAGTGATGCCGACAGGGGCGAGACTGAAGCTTTCTTT; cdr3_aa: CATSDADRGETEAFF
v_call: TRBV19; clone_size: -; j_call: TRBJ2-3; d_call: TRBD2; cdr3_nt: TGTGCCAGTAGTTGGGGACTAGGAGCGGCAGATACGCAGTATTTT; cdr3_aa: CASSWGLGAADTQYF
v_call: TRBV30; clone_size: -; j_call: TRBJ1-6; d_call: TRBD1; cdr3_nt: TGTGCCTGGAGTGTAGACAGGGGATGGAATTCACCCCTCCACTTT; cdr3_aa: CAWSVDRGWNSPLHF
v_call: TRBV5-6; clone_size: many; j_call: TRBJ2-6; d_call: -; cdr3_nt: TGTGCCAGCAGCTTAGGACTAATATTCTCTGGGGCCAACGTCCTGACTTTC; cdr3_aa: CASSLGLIFSGANVLTF
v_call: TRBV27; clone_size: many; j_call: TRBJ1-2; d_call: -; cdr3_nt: TGTGCCAGCAGTTTTGGGACGGGCTATGGCTACACCTTC; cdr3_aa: CASSFGTGYGYTF
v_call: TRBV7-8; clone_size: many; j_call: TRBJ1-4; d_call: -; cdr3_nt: TGTGCCAGCAGCTTAGCCCCGGGAGATAATGAAAAACTGTTTTTT; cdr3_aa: CASSLAPGDNEKLFF
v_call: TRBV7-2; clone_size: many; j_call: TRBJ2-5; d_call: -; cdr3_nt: TGTGCCAGCAGCTCCCTAGCGCAGGCGGAGACCCAGTACTTC; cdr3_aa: CASSSLAQAETQYF
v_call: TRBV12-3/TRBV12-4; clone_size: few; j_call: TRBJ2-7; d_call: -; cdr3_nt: TGTGCCAGCAGCCCAGGGGTCTACGAGCAGTACTTC; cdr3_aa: CASSPGVYEQYF
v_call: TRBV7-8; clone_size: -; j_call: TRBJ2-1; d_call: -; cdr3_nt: TGTGCCAGCAGCTTAGTAGCTTCTGAGCAGTTCTTC; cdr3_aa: CASSLVASEQFF
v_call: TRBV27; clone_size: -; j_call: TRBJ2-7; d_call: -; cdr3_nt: TGTGCCAGCAGCGGGCAGGGAAGCTCCTACGAGCAGTACTTC; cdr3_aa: CASSGQGSSYEQYF
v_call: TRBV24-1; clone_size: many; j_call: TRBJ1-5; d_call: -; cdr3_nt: TGTGCCACCAGTGGGCAAGCGAGGGGAGAGGGTCAGCCCCAGCATTTT; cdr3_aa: CATSGQARGEGQPQHF
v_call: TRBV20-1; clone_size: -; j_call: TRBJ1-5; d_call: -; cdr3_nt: TGCAGTGCTGGATTGCCCCAGCATTTT; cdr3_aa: CSAGLPQHF